This TCR beta chain was identified in a study of blood T cell repertoires in COVID-19. Across the study: Some COVID-19 samples were acute and others convalescent; all came from the United States, Italy and Spain. Nucleic acid was either cDNA or gDNA, and it came from T cells, B-cell-depleted T cells, or PBMCs.

Enrolled during active infection, Seattle patients were then followed longitudinally. Methods used by the authors: Nucleated cell number was recorded as an estimate derived from reference gene primer amplification. Measured with immunoSEQ multiplex PCR; TCRdb has only the in-frame clones, and not every one. For V, J and clone size, that table is used; D and trimming come from the DNA. The sample records roughly 380,000 clones, over 85% being singletons. The clonotype comes from a woman aged 60-70 years with COVID-19, enrolled during active disease. Sequenced material: peripheral blood.

The CDR3 sequence is CASSQDILAGLNEQYF. DNA of the CDR3: TGTGCCAGCAGCCAAGATATCCTAGCGGGACTCAACGAGCAGTACTTC. The chain is built from TRBV3-1 (or the pseudogene TRBV3-2) and TRBJ2-7; 9 nucleotides match TRBD2. CDR1 and CDR2 from the germline V gene are LGHDT and YNNKEL (reference sequence). CDR3 size: 16 residues. J gave up 5 bases and V 0 bases, and 8 bases lay outside the gene matches.